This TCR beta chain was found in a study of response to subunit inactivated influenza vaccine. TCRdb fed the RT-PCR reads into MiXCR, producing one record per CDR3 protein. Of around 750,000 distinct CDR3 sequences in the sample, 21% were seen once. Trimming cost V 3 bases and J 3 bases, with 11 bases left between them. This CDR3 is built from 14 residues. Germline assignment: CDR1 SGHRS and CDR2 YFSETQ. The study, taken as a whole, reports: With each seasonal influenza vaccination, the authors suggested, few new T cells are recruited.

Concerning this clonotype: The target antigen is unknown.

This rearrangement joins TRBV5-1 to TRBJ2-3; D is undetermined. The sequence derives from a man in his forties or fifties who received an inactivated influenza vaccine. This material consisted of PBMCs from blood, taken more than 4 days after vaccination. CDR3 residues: CASSYPEVTDTQYF. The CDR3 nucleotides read TGCGCCAGCAGCTACCCCGAGGTAACAGATACGCAGTATTTT.